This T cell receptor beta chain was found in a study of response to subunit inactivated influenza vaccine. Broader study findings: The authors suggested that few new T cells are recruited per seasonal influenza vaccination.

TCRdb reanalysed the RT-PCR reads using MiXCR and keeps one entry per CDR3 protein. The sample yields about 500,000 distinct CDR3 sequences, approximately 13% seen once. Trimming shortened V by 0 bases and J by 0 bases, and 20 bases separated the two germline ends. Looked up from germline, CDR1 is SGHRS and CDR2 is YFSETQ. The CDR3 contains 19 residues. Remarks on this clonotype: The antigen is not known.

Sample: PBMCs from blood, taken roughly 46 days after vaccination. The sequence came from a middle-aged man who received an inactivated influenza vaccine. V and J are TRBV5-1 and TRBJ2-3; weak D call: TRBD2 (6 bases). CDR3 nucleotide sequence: TGCGCCAGCAGCTTGGTTGGTCAATCTAGCGCCACTAGCACAGATACGCAGTATTTT. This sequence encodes CASSLVGQSSATSTDTQYF.